The 11 T cell receptor beta chains in this list originate from one sample, sequenced in a study of cytomegalovirus exposure and HLA in healthy donors. This PCR relied on a set of 60 Vbeta primers and 13 Jbeta primers. Data came from immunoSEQ multiplex PCR; TCRdb stores just in-frame clones and leaves some out. The sample includes about 140,000 clones, 80% seen only once; the top ten take around 4.3%. Sequencing was performed on PBMCs. Receptor source: a man aged 35 to 55 in good health and CMV-seronegative.

This clone was observed once. This rearrangement joins TRBV18 to TRBJ2-7, with 12 bases aligning to TRBD2. The CDR3 has 16 residues. In germline, CDR1 is KGHSH, CDR2 LQKENI. Trimming removed 0 bases from V and 6 bases from J; junction bases left unmatched: 6. This chain's CDR3 is CASSPPGLAGIGEQYF. CDR3 nucleotide sequence: TGTGCCAGCTCACCACCGGGACTAGCGGGTATCGGCGAGCAGTACTTC.

The rearrangement links TRBV7-8 to TRBJ2-1; 10 bases align to TRBD1. Losses at the gene ends were 6 bases for V and 7 bases for J; bases not matched to a gene: 9. The CDR3 has 15 residues. CDR1 SGHVS and CDR2 FQNEAQ come from the germline V gene. The CDR3 reads CASRRSGTGENEQFF. DNA of the CDR3: TGTGCCAGCAGGCGTTCCGGGACAGGGGAGAATGAGCAGTTCTTC.

The rearrangement uses TRBV6-5 and TRBJ2-1; a weak D match, TRBD2 (6 bases). Between the trimmed V and J ends, which lost 0 bases and 4 bases, there was a span of 10 bases. Germline V gene data show CDR1 as MNHEY and CDR2 as SVGAGI. CDR3 size: 15 residues. In nucleotides, the CDR3 is TGTGCCAGCAGTTACTCGAAAGGAGGGTACAATGAGCAGTTCTTC. The encoded protein is CASSYSKGGYNEQFF.

The chain links TRBV18 to TRBJ2-5; D is perhaps TRBD2 (5 bases). Germline CDR1 KGHSH, CDR2 LQKENI. CDR3 length: 15 residues. V was clipped by 0 bases and J by 1 base, with 9 bases between them. The DNA for the CDR3 is TGTGCCAGCTCACCACCGTTGGGAGCCCAAGAGACCCAGTACTTC. This translates into CASSPPLGAQETQYF.

This clone was seen a few times. The chain joins TRBV6-6 to TRBJ2-1; 7 bases align to TRBD1. The V gene's germline CDR1 is MNHNY and CDR2 SVGAGI (reference sequence). The CDR3 consists of 15 residues. The trim removed 7 bases at V and 4 bases at J, leaving 10 bases unmatched. The CDR3: CASTRGQLLYNEQFF. The CDR3 DNA is TGTGCCAGCACCAGGGGACAGTTGCTGTACAATGAGCAGTTCTTC.

The rearrangement joins TRBV4-1 to TRBJ2-5, with TRBD2 matching over 12 bases. V lost 4 bases, J lost 2 bases, and 5 bases stayed unmatched. Per germline, CDR1 MGHRA and CDR2 YSYEKL. CDR3 size: 16 residues. CDR3 sequence (DNA): TGCGCCAGCAGCCGGGGGACTAGCGGGTTACAAGAGACCCAGTACTTC. Amino acids: CASSRGTSGLQETQYF.

The J gene is TRBJ2-2, the V gene TRBV18; 9 positions match TRBD1. Germline V gene lookup returns CDR1 KGHSH and CDR2 LQKENI. The CDR3 consists of 15 residues. J lost 5 bases, V lost 3 bases, and 4 bases had no gene match. The CDR3 region is CASSPSGQGTGELFF. The CDR3 DNA reads as TGTGCCAGCTCACCCTCAGGACAGGGGACCGGGGAGCTGTTTTTT.

The V call is TRBV7-2, the J call TRBJ1-5; 9 bases agree with TRBD1. The CDR3 consists of 15 residues. The junction had 6 bases not matched to a gene; V was cut back by 2 bases and J by 7 bases. The germline CDR1 and CDR2 sequences are SGHTA and FQGNSA. CDR3 residues: CASSLNNGQGQPQHF. DNA of the CDR3: TGTGCCAGCAGCTTAAATAATGGACAGGGGCAGCCCCAGCATTTT.

This chain joins TRBV7-9 and TRBJ2-3, with D tentatively TRBD2 (5 bases). V shed 5 bases and J shed 8 bases, with 14 bases lying between them. Germline V gene lookup returns CDR1 SEHNR and CDR2 FQNEAQ (reference sequence). This CDR3 has 13 amino acids. The CDR3 DNA sequence: TGTGCCAGCAGCCCGCGGACTCTTTTTACGCAGTATTTT. As protein: CASSPRTLFTQYF. Together with reference TRBV7-9 and TRBJ2-3, the CDR3 gives the full variable domain: DTGVSQNPRHKITKRGQNVTFRCDPISEHNRLYWYRQTLGQGPEFLTYFQNEAQLEKSRLLSDRFSAERPKGSFSTLEIQRTEQGDSAMYLCASSPRTLFTQYFGPGTRLTVL.

V is TRBV5-6 and J is TRBJ1-6; 7 bases agree with TRBD1. J lost 4 bases, V lost 4 bases, and 5 bases had no gene match. This CDR3 is built from 15 residues. The germline V gene encodes CDR1 SGHDT and CDR2 YYEEEE. The CDR3 DNA sequence: TGTGCCAGCAGCCTCCCGGGACAGTATAATTCACCCCTCCACTTT. Translated, it gives CASSLPGQYNSPLHF.

The chain has TRBV10-2 and TRBJ1-5; 8 bases agree with TRBD1. Germline V lookup: CDR1 WSHSY, CDR2 SAAADI. Trimming cost V 0 bases and J 2 bases; bases outside gene matches: 0. This CDR3 region has 15 residues. In nucleotides, the CDR3 is TGCGCCAGCAGTGAGTCGACAGGGGGCAATCAGCCCCAGCATTTT. Translated: CASSESTGGNQPQHF.